The source of this TCR beta chain is a study of STAT5B mutations in CD4+ large granular lymphocyte leukemia. General study points: Compared with healthy controls (2/35), patient top clones favored TRBV06 (8/27).

Notes on this clone: Its antigen is currently unknown.

Depending on availability, patient cells were bead-separated fractions or unselected PBMC. Study processing details: A productive frequency of 2.59 x 10-5 was the lowest detectable. Clones were read by immunoSEQ multiplex PCR, and TCRdb kept only the in-frame ones, dropping some. Clone size and the V and J calls come from that table; the DNA yielded D and trimming. Altogether fewer than 5,000 clones are present, 88% being singletons, with the ten largest covering roughly 73%. V lost 4 bases and J lost 3, with 10 bases in between. This CDR3 region has 13 residues. Per germline, CDR1 SGHKS and CDR2 YYEKEE (reference sequence).

Sequenced input: PBMCs. This clonotype was sampled from a man aged 40-50 years with CD4+ T-cell large granular lymphocyte leukemia. The chain employs TRBV5-5 and TRBJ1-2; D is perhaps TRBD1 (5 bases). CDR3 loop: CASSNRQHYGYTF. The CDR3 nucleotides are TGTGCCAGCAGCAATCGACAGCACTATGGCTACACCTTC.